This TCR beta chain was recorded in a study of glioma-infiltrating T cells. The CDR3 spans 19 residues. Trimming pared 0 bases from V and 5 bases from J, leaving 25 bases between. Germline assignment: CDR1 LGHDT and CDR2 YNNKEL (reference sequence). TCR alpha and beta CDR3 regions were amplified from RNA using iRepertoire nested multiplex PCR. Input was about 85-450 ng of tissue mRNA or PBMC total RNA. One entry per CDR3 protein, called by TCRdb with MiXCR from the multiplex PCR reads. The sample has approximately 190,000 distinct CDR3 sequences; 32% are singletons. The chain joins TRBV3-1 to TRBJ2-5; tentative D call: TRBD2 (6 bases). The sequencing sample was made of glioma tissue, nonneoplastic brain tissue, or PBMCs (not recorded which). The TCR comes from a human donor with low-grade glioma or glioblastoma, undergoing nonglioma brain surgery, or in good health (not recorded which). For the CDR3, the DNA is TGTGCCAGCAGCCAAGATCAGATGTCTAGCGCTCGGTGGGGGGAGACCCAGTACTTC. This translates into CASSQDQMSSARWGETQYF.